These T cell receptor beta chains were read from a single sample in a study of fetal regulatory T cell absence and autoimmunity. Data came from immunoSEQ multiplex PCR; TCRdb stores just in-frame clones and leaves some out. The sample yields about 46,000 clones, around 85% seen once. Input material: cord blood. Source of these receptors: a newborn boy with IPEX syndrome. Both conserved end residues are part of each CDR3. D genes are given only for firm matches. Size is stated for part of the rows, as once, few or many counts, or as a class when the clone is expanded.

D | J | V | size | CDR3 | DNA
TRBD1 | TRBJ1-5 | TRBV19 | NA | CASSIGGQGAQPQHF | TGTGCCAGTAGTATCGGAGGACAGGGCGCGCAGCCCCAGCATTTT
NA | TRBJ1-3 | TRBV11-2 | NA | CASSNQPGNTIYF | TGTGCCAGCAGCAACCAGCCTGGAAACACCATATATTTT
TRBD2 | TRBJ2-3 | TRBV6-6 | once | CASSGLAGVYTDTQYF | TGTGCCAGCAGCGGACTAGCGGGGGTGTACACAGATACGCAGTATTTT
TRBD1 | TRBJ2-2 | TRBV5-1 | NA | CASSLIEGAGGNTGELFF | TGCGCCAGCAGCTTGATTGAGGGGGCAGGGGGCAACACCGGGGAGCTGTTTTTT
NA | TRBJ2-3 | TRBV6-1 | NA | CASSQGPDTQYF | TGTGCCAGCTCCCAGGGGCCAGATACGCAGTATTTT
NA | TRBJ2-7 | TRBV5-4 | NA | CASSPGGQGASGFTYEQYF | TGTGCCAGCAGCCCAGGGGGCCAGGGGGCTAGCGGGTTTACCTACGAGCAGTACTTC
TRBD1 | TRBJ1-4 | TRBV7-9 | once | CASSPPDRGRLEKLFF | TGTGCCAGCAGCCCACCCGACAGGGGGCGGCTTGAAAAACTGTTTTTT
NA | TRBJ1-2 | TRBV7-2 | NA | CASSLDSNSGGYTF | TGTGCCAGCAGCTTAGATAGCAACAGTGGGGGCTACACCTTC
NA | TRBJ2-1 | TRBV6-6 | NA | CASSRGASYNEQFF | TGTGCCAGCAGTCGGGGGGCAAGCTACAATGAGCAGTTCTTC
NA | TRBJ2-2 | TRBV7-6 | NA | CASSLALSPGAPGELFF | TGTGCCAGCAGCTTAGCGCTAAGTCCGGGAGCCCCCGGGGAGCTGTTTTTT
NA | TRBJ1-5 | TRBV11-3 | once | CASSLEVNQPQHF | TGTGCCAGCAGCTTAGAGGTGAATCAGCCCCAGCATTTT
TRBD1 | TRBJ2-7 | TRBV7-6 | NA | CASSPAGTVNEQYF | TGTGCCAGCAGCCCCGCCGGGACAGTCAACGAGCAGTACTTC
TRBD2 | TRBJ2-3 | TRBV30 | NA | CAWSVLAGDTQYF | TGTGCCTGGAGTGTACTAGCGGGAGATACGCAGTATTTT
NA | TRBJ1-1 | TRBV9 | NA | CASNARGSTEAFF | TGTGCCAGCAACGCCAGGGGCTCCACTGAAGCTTTCTTT
TRBD1 | TRBJ2-7 | TRBV7-8 | few | CASSRTGRYHEQYF | TGTGCCAGCAGCCGGACAGGAAGGTACCACGAGCAGTACTTC
TRBD1 | TRBJ2-2 | TRBV6-5 | NA | CASSYGWDSNTGELFF | TGTGCCAGCAGTTACGGTTGGGACAGTAACACCGGGGAGCTGTTTTTT
NA | TRBJ1-1 | TRBV21-1 | NA | CASTGGPLNTEAFF | TGTGCCAGCACCGGGGGCCCTTTGAACACTGAAGCTTTCTTT
NA | TRBJ1-1 | TRBV6-5 | NA | CASSPGRNTEAFF | TGTGCCAGCAGCCCCGGCCGAAACACTGAAGCTTTCTTT
NA | TRBJ1-4 | TRBV5-8 | NA | CASSLNRATNEKLFF | TGTGCCAGCAGCTTGAACAGGGCCACTAATGAAAAACTGTTTTTT
NA | TRBJ2-7 | TRBV5-1 | NA | CASSLGGTYEQYF | TGCGCCAGCAGCTTGGGCGGAACCTACGAGCAGTACTTC